These 5 T cell receptor beta chains were all obtained from the same sample, sequenced in a study of blood T cells in healthy people across ages. Combining a sample-barcoded 5' primer with a J-beta primer mix, a second PCR ran for about 7 to 11 cycles. In TCRdb, the 5' RACE reads were re-called with MiXCR into one record per CDR3 protein. The sample includes some 760,000 distinct CDR3 sequences, approximately 25% of them seen just once. These records were also assigned to another study, of T cells of mothers and their children.

Sequenced input: blood. These receptors originate from a boy aged 10-17 years in good health.

This rearrangement joins TRBV9 to TRBJ2-1; D is perhaps TRBD1 (6 bases). The CDR3 consists of 15 residues. Trimming pared 0 bases from V and 6 bases from J, leaving 13 bases between. In germline, CDR1 is SGDLS, CDR2 YYNGEE. The CDR3 spells CASSVGTGTVNEQFF. CDR3 nucleotide sequence: TGTGCCAGCAGCGTAGGCACAGGGACGGTCAATGAGCAGTTCTTC.

This clonotype turned up a few times. The CDR3 sequence: CASSHEGRPGLAGPDGQFF. For the CDR3, the DNA is TGCGCCAGCAGCCACGAGGGACGACCGGGACTAGCGGGGCCAGATGGGCAGTTCTTC. V usage is TRBV4-1 and J usage is TRBJ2-5; TRBD2 matches at 13 bases. The DNA end is more similar to TRBJ2-1, so the J call may be wrong. Germline lookup yields CDR1 MGHRA and CDR2 YSYEKL. The CDR3 has 19 residues.

V gene TRBV9 combines with J gene TRBJ2-2, with D unresolved. Deletions cut 5 bases from V and 5 bases from J, with 10 bases between. The CDR3 extends over 13 amino acids. Germline CDR1 SGDLS, CDR2 YYNGEE. CDR3 region: CASRASGTGELFF. As DNA, the CDR3 is TGTGCCAGCAGGGCTTCAGGAACCGGGGAGCTGTTTTTT.

The DNA for the CDR3 is TGTGCCAGCAAGCGGGGGACTAGCACAGATACGCAGTATTTT. Translating it yields CASKRGTSTDTQYF. This chain connects TRBV7-2 to TRBJ2-3; 8 nucleotides agree with TRBD2. Germline CDR1 reads SGHTA; CDR2 reads FQGNSA. The trim removed 7 bases at V and 0 bases at J, leaving 3 bases unmatched. The CDR3 is 14 amino acids.

The V and J genes are TRBV11-2 and TRBJ2-1; TRBD2 agrees at 8 bases. Trimming cost V 5 bases and J 2 bases; bases outside gene matches: 5. The CDR3 length is 15 residues. Germline V gene sequence: CDR1 SGHAT, CDR2 FQNNGV. CDR3 nucleotides: TGTGCCAGCAGCCCGAGGACTAGCACCTACAATGAGCAGTTCTTC. It codes for CASSPRTSTYNEQFF. The whole variable domain, filled in from reference TRBV11-2 and TRBJ2-1, reads EAGVAQSPRYKIIEKRQSVAFWCNPISGHATLYWYQQILGQGPKLLIQFQNNGVVDDSQLPKDRFSAERLKGVDSTLKIQPAKLEDSAVYLCASSPRTSTYNEQFFGPGTRLTVL.